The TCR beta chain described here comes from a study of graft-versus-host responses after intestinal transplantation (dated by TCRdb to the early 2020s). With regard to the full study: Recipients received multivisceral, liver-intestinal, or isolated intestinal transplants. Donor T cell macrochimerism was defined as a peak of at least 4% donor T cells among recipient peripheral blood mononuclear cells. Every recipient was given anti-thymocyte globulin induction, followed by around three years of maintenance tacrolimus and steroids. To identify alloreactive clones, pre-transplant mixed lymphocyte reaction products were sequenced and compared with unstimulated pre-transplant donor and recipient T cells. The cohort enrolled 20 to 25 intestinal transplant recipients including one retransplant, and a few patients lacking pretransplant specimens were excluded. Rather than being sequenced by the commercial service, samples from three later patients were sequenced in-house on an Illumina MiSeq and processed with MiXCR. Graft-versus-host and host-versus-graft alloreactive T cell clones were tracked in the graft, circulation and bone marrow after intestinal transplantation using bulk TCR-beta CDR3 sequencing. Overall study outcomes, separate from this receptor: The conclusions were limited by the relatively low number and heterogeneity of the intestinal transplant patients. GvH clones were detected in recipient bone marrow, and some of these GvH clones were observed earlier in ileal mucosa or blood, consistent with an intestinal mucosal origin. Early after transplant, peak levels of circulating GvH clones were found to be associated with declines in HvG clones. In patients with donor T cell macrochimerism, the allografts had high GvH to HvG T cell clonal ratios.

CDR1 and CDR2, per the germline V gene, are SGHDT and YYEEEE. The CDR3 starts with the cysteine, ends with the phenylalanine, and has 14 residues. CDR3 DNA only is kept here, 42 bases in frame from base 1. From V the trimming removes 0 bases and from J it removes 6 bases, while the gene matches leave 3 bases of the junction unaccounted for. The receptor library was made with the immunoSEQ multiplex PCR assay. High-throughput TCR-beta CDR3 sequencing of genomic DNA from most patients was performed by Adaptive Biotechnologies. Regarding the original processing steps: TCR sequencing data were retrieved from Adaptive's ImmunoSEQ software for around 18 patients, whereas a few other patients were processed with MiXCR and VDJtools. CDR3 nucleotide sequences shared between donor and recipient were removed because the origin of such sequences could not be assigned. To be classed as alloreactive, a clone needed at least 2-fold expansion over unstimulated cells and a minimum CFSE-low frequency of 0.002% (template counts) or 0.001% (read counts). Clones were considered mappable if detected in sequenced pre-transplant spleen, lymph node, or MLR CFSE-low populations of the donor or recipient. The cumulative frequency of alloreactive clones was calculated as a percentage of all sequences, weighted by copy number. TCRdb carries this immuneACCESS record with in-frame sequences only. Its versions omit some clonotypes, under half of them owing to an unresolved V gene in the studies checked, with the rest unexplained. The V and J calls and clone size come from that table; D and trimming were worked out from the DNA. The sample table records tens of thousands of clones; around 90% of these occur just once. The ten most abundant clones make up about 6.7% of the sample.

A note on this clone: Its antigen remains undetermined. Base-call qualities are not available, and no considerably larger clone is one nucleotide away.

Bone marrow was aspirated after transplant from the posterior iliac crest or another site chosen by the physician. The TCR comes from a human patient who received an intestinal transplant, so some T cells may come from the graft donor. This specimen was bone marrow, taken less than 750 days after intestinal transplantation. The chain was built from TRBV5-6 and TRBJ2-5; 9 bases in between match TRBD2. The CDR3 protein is CASSLGGGAKTQYF. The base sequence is TGTGCCAGCAGCTTGGGCGGGGGGGCGAAGACCCAGTACTTC.